The 26 T cell receptor beta chains reported below all come from one sample, sequenced in a study of type 1 regulatory T cells (dated by TCRdb to about 2021). Their antigens are not known. Sequencing was carried out with an Illumina MiSeq. Starting from the raw public reads, TCRdb applied fastp trimming at Q25, assembled clones with MiXCR and retained in-frame beta chains. Each entry is one CDR3 protein sequence, shown with its most common DNA and genes. Counted in this sample were about 62,000 distinct CDR3 sequences; approximately 60% of them appeared once. The ten largest clones add up to over 1.5% of the sample. Sequenced input: cultured non-Tr1 T cells, either the whole culture or a sorted T cell fraction (not recorded which). Sample cell subset or site, as interpreted from the label and publication: non-Tr1 population from the T-allo10 product. These receptors were taken from a human donor in good health.

The table lists this clonotype with a count of one. The junction and the germline gene differ at one end; a read error may be behind it. This rearrangement joins TRBV5-1 to TRBJ2-7; D unresolved. The CDR3 contains 13 residues. Per the germline V gene, CDR1 is SGHRS and CDR2 is YFSETQ. The CDR3 coding sequence is TGCGCCAGCAGCTTCCAGGACGCCGGGCCATGGGACTTC. Translated: CASSFQDAGPWDF.

The chain uses TRBV20-1 and TRBJ1-6; unclear D gene. This CDR3 is 13 amino acids long. V lost 3 bases and J lost 10, with 13 bases in between. Germline CDR1 reads DFQATT; CDR2 reads SNEGSKA (reference sequence). The CDR3 DNA follows: TGCAGTGCTAGTAGGCTTAGAGGGTCACCCCTCCACTTT. It yields the protein CSASRLRGSPLHF.

Remarks on this clonotype: One end of the junction fails to match germline, which may point to a read error. The gene calls are TRBV12-3 or TRBV12-4 and TRBJ1-2, with 7 positions matching TRBD1. This CDR3 comprises 14 residues. CDR3 DNA sequence: TGTGCCAGCAGTTCGTACAGGGGCTACTACGGCTACACCTTC. Encoded protein: CASSSYRGYYGYTF.

This clonotype was detected only a few times. The rearrangement links TRBV20-1 to TRBJ2-5; 7 positions agree with TRBD2. Germline loops: CDR1 DFQATT, CDR2 SNEGSKA (reference sequence). The J segment lost 2 bases and the V segment lost 0 bases, leaving 6 bases of the junction unmatched. This CDR3 is 15 amino acids long. CDR3 residues: CSARDVAGVQETQYF. The CDR3 DNA reads TGCAGTGCTAGAGATGTAGCGGGCGTACAAGAGACCCAGTACTTC.

The chain links TRBV7-9 to TRBJ2-5, with D possibly being TRBD1 (5 bases). The CDR3 has 15 residues. V gave up 3 bases and J gave up 3 bases, with 14 bases separating them. From germline, CDR1 is SEHNR and CDR2 FQNEAQ (reference sequence). CDR3 in DNA: TGTGCCAGCAGCTTGTGGACAAATACCGAAGAGACCCAGTACTTC. This sequence encodes CASSLWTNTEETQYF.

This clonotype came up many times. The chain recombines TRBV4-1 with TRBJ2-5; D gene ambiguous. V was cut by 3 bases and J by 2 bases, with 16 bases left in between. CDR3 length: 16 amino acids. Per the germline V gene, CDR1 is MGHRA and CDR2 is YSYEKL. CDR3 residues: CASSQPGRAEQETQYF. In DNA, the CDR3 is TGCGCCAGCAGCCAGCCAGGACGGGCTGAACAAGAGACCCAGTACTTC.

V is TRBV7-2 and J is TRBJ2-1; 10 nucleotides line up with TRBD2. The length of the CDR3 is 17 residues. The J segment lost 6 bases and the V segment lost 2 bases, leaving 10 bases of the junction unmatched. Germline CDR1 is SGHTA and CDR2 is FQGNSA. For the CDR3, the DNA is TGTGCCAGCAGCTTATACCCCGGGCTAGCGGGAGTCAATGAGCAGTTCTTC. Translated: CASSLYPGLAGVNEQFF.

The chain carries TRBV10-2 and TRBJ2-2, with a possible D match to TRBD2 (5 bases). The CDR3 loop spans 14 amino acids. The germline V gene encodes CDR1 WSHSY and CDR2 SAAADI. V lost 10 bases to trimming and J lost 2 bases, with 14 bases between them. This chain's CDR3 is CATPTPGNTGELFF. The CDR3 DNA sequence: TGCGCCACTCCTACCCCGGGAAACACCGGGGAGCTGTTTTTT.

This chain uses TRBV5-6 with TRBJ2-1; D is tentatively TRBD1 or TRBD2 (5 bases each). V was shortened by 0 bases and J by 6 bases, with 13 bases between the two germline ends. This CDR3 spans 15 amino acids. Looked up from germline, CDR1 is SGHDT and CDR2 is YYEEEE. The CDR3 spells CASSLEASGGNEQFF. Here the CDR3 DNA reads TGTGCCAGCAGCTTGGAGGCTAGTGGGGGCAATGAGCAGTTCTTC.

The rearrangement joins TRBV5-1 to TRBJ2-1, with D perhaps TRBD1 (6 bases). V lost 2 bases, J lost 0 bases, and 12 bases lay in between. The germline CDR1 and CDR2 sequences are SGHRS and YFSETQ. The CDR3 runs to 16 residues. CDR3 sequence (DNA): TGCGCCAGCAGCTTACAGGGAGTGAGCTCCTACAATGAGCAGTTCTTC. The encoded protein is CASSLQGVSSYNEQFF.

This clonotype was seen a single time. The gene calls are TRBV7-2 and TRBJ2-7, with D possibly TRBD2 on 6 matching bases. CDR3 length: 15 amino acids. Trimming took 5 bases from V and 0 from J, leaving 14 bases between them. Germline CDR1 reads SGHTA; CDR2 reads FQGNSA. Here the CDR3 reads CASSRERASSYEQYF. CDR3 sequence (DNA): TGTGCCAGCAGCCGAGAGCGGGCGAGCTCCTACGAGCAGTACTTC.

The gene calls are TRBV19 and TRBJ2-1, with 11 bases identical to TRBD2. Trimming took 0 bases from V and 4 from J; bases not matched to a gene: 8. The CDR3 sequence is 18 residues long. The germline V gene encodes CDR1 LNHDA and CDR2 SQIVND (reference sequence). CDR3: CASSIDKILAGDYNEQFF. CDR3 DNA: TGTGCCAGTAGTATAGACAAGATACTAGCGGGAGATTACAATGAGCAGTTCTTC. Full variable domain (missing parts from reference TRBV19 and TRBJ2-1): DGGITQSPKYLFRKEGQNVTLSCEQNLNHDAMYWYRQDPGQGLRLIYYSQIVNDFQKGDIAEGYSVSREKKESFPLTVTSAQKNPTAFYLCASSIDKILAGDYNEQFFGPGTRLTVL.

A single count supports this clonotype. The rearrangement joins TRBV5-1 to TRBJ1-4; no firm D call. Trimming stripped 1 base from V and 6 bases from J, with 10 bases between. The CDR3 loop spans 14 amino acids. Germline V CDR1 and CDR2: SGHRS, YFSETQ. The CDR3 region is CASSLRRPDEKLFF. The DNA of the CDR3 is TGCGCCAGCAGCTTGCGACGTCCCGATGAAAAACTGTTTTTT.

The V and J genes are TRBV11-2 and TRBJ2-1; D gene ambiguous. The CDR3 has 15 residues. Germline V CDR1 and CDR2: SGHAT, FQNNGV. The V end lost 5 bases, the J end lost 0 bases, and 11 bases lay between the germline ends. The CDR3 region is CASSAPLSSYNEQFF. DNA for the CDR3: TGTGCCAGCAGCGCCCCCCTCAGCTCCTACAATGAGCAGTTCTTC.

The rearrangement joins TRBV6-5 to TRBJ2-2, with TRBD1 as a possible D gene (5 bases). The CDR3 runs to 14 residues. V gave up 8 bases and J gave up 9 bases, with 19 bases separating them. CDR1 is MNHEY, CDR2 SVGAGI, per germline. CDR3 protein: CASATGRITRELFF. In DNA form, the CDR3 reads TGTGCCAGCGCCACAGGACGTATAACCCGGGAGCTGTTTTTT.

This clonotype counts as medium-sized (0.01 to 0.1%). The chain is built from TRBV2 and TRBJ2-4; 8 nucleotides align to TRBD1. The CDR3 consists of 11 residues. CDR1 and CDR2 (germline): SNHLY, FYNNEI. With V trimmed by 9 bases and J by 8 bases, 3 bases remained unmatched. CDR3 coding DNA: TGTGCCAGAGGGACAGGATACATTCAGTACTTC. It yields the protein CARGTGYIQYF. The full variable domain, in which reference TRBV2 and TRBJ2-4 provide the parts outside the CDR3, is EPEVTQTPSHQVTQMGQEVILRCVPISNHLYFYWYRQILGQKVEFLVSFYNNEISEKSEIFDDQFSVERPDGSNFTLKIRSTKLEDSAMYFCARGTGYIQYFGAGTRLSVL.

J is TRBJ2-7 and V is TRBV18; the match to TRBD1 covers 7 bases. The CDR3 contains 15 residues. J gave up 1 base and V 6 bases, and 9 bases lay outside the gene matches. CDR1 is KGHSH and CDR2 is LQKENI in the germline V gene. The CDR3 bases are TGTGCCAGCTCGTCCGACAGGGTTGGGTCCTACGAGCAGTACTTC. Protein sequence: CASSSDRVGSYEQYF.

This clonotype appeared a few times. The V gene is TRBV7-2, the J gene TRBJ2-3; no firm D call. V was shortened by 3 bases and J by 0 bases, with 4 bases between the two germline ends. The CDR3 extends over 13 amino acids. CDR1 is SGHTA, CDR2 FQGNSA, per germline. The CDR3 sequence: CASSFFSTDTQYF. CDR3 DNA sequence: TGTGCCAGCAGCTTCTTTAGCACAGATACGCAGTATTTT.

This clonotype was observed at least ten times. The gene calls are TRBV19 and TRBJ2-5, with a possible D match to TRBD2 (5 bases). With 6 bases removed from V and 4 bases from J, the gap between germline ends came to 15 bases. The CDR3 has 14 amino acids. In germline, CDR1 is LNHDA, CDR2 SQIVND (reference sequence). CDR3 loop: CASSHGQGGETQYF. As DNA, the CDR3 is TGTGCCAGTAGCCACGGTCAAGGAGGAGAGACCCAGTACTTC.

This clonotype was counted only a few times. The chain employs TRBV9 and TRBJ1-2; D possibly corresponds to TRBD1 (6 bases). V lost 5 bases to trimming and J lost 4 bases, with 15 bases between them. The CDR3 spans 14 residues. The germline V gene encodes CDR1 SGDLS and CDR2 YYNGEE. The CDR3 DNA reads as TGTGCCAGCAGGGGAGGCGGACAGCTCTATGGCTACACCTTC. Translating it yields CASRGGGQLYGYTF.

This rearrangement joins TRBV5-4 to TRBJ2-5; D unclear. The V gene lost 0 bases and the J gene lost 2 bases, with 5 bases spanning the gap. Looked up from germline, CDR1 is SGHNT and CDR2 is YYREEE (reference sequence). The CDR3 runs 13 residues. CDR3 nucleotides: TGTGCCAGCAGCTTGGATGCTCAAGAGACCCAGTACTTC. This translates into CASSLDAQETQYF.

CDR3 nucleotide sequence: TGTGCCAGCAGCCAACCGGGAGGGACCAAGCAGTACTTC. Residues: CASSQPGGTKQYF. The chain links TRBV3-1 to TRBJ2-7; 8 nucleotides match TRBD2. Trimming at V came to 2 bases and at J to 8 bases, leaving 5 bases not matched to a gene. In germline, CDR1 is LGHDT, CDR2 YNNKEL (reference sequence). The CDR3 runs 13 residues.

The genes are TRBV20-1 and TRBJ2-1, with TRBD1 as a possible D gene (6 bases). The CDR3 loop spans 10 amino acids. V was trimmed by 5 bases and J by 9 bases, leaving 8 bases between them. From germline, CDR1 is DFQATT and CDR2 SNEGSKA (reference sequence). The CDR3 sequence: CSAARGEQFF. The DNA for the CDR3 is TGCAGTGCTGCCAGGGGTGAGCAGTTCTTC.

The CDR3 nucleotides are TGTGCCAGCAGCTTAGCGGGAGGCAAGCAGTACTTC. It codes for CASSLAGGKQYF. This sequence joins TRBV7-2 and TRBJ2-7; perhaps TRBD2 as D (6 bases). CDR3 length: 12 residues. Trimming cost V 0 bases and J 8 bases, with 8 bases left between them. CDR1 and CDR2 from the germline V gene are SGHTA and FQGNSA.

The chain is built from TRBV6-5 and TRBJ1-6; perhaps TRBD1 as D (6 bases). From germline, CDR1 is MNHEY and CDR2 SVGAGI. CDR3 length equals 14 residues. Trimming pared 2 bases from V and 9 bases from J, leaving 11 bases between. The DNA of the CDR3 is TGTGCCAGCAGTTACCGAGGACAGCTTTCACCCCTCCACTTT. This codes for CASSYRGQLSPLHF.

V is TRBV5-1 and J is TRBJ2-7, with TRBD2 identical over 10 bases. This CDR3 is 16 amino acids long. V lost 0 bases, J lost 4 bases, and 7 bases stayed unmatched. Germline values: CDR1 SGHRS, CDR2 YFSETQ. CDR3 sequence reads: CASSLGLAGVMYEQYF. CDR3 DNA sequence: TGCGCCAGCAGCTTGGGCCTAGCGGGAGTAATGTACGAGCAGTACTTC.